Described below is a single T cell receptor (beta chain) sequence and its context. The repertoire was sequenced with immunoSEQ multiplex PCR; TCRdb's copy has only in-frame clones and lacks some. The data show about 120,000 clones, 82% seen once. This sample was included in a study of blood T cell repertoires in COVID-19. Across the study: Material from acute and convalescent COVID-19 was sourced from the United States, Italy and Spain. Nucleic acid was either cDNA or gDNA, and it came from T cells, B-cell-depleted T cells, or PBMCs.

Germline CDR1 reads MNHNY; CDR2 reads SVGAGI (reference sequence). V was cut by 5 bases and J by 0 bases, with 17 bases left in between. This CDR3 comprises 17 residues. Sequences were obtained from peripheral blood. This clonotype was obtained from a human donor in a cohort sampled during active COVID-19. The chain couples TRBV6-6 to TRBJ1-5; possible D gene TRBD1, 6 bases. In DNA form, the CDR3 reads TGTGCCAGCAGTCACGCCCCGACAGGAGGTAGCAATCAGCCCCAGCATTTT. This encodes CASSHAPTGGSNQPQHF.